This T cell receptor (beta chain) was sequenced for a study of response to subunit inactivated influenza vaccine (dated by TCRdb to 2017 to 2018). For the study in its entirety: Deep quantitative profiling of the T cell receptor repertoire was used in the study to follow responses to a trivalent subunit inactivated influenza vaccine. Study-wide conclusions, independent of this receptor: The authors proposed that each seasonal influenza vaccination may bring in only a limited number of new T cells.

CDR1 and CDR2 were assigned from the germline V gene as SGHTA and FQGNSA. The CDR3 goes from the cysteine to the phenylalanine over 14 residues. Just the 42-base CDR3 DNA is kept, in frame starting at base 1. Compared with germline, V lacks 4 bases and J lacks 6 bases; bases without a gene match: 6. This clonotype was seen at least ten times. Its antigen has not been determined. The input lacks base qualities; no much larger clone sits a single base away. The library was generated by RT-PCR. The listed sequencing device is Illumina HiSeq 2500. TCRdb reanalyzed the raw reads on its own, using fastp at Q25 for trimming and MiXCR for clone calling, and kept in-frame beta chains. For every CDR3 protein sequence, its rows merge into one entry that carries the most common genes and DNA. The sample table lists about 520,000 distinct CDR3 sequences, more than 7% of them with a count of one. The ten largest account for approximately 14% of the sample.

The V and J segments used are TRBV7-2 and TRBJ1-5, and 7 junctional nucleotides match TRBD1. Specimen: PBMCs from blood, collected roughly 24 months after vaccination. The clonotype comes from a man aged 50 to 69 who received an inactivated influenza vaccine. Donor details come from another sample of the same person, matched by shared clones. CDR3 sequence: CASSSFRGTQPQHF. The DNA sequence is TGTGCCAGCAGCTCGTTCAGGGGGACTCAGCCCCAGCATTTT.